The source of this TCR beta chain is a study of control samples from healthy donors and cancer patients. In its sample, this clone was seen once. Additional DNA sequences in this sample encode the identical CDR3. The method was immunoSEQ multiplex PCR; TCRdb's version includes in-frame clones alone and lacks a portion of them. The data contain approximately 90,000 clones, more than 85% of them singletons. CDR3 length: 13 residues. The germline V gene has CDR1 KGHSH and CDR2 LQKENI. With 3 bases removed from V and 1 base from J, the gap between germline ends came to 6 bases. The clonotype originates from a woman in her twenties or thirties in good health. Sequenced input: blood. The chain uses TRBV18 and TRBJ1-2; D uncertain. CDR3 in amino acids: CASSPPGNYGYTF. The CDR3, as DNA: TGTGCCAGCTCACCCCCGGGTAACTATGGCTACACCTTC.